This T cell receptor (beta chain) was retrieved from a study of cytomegalovirus exposure and HLA in healthy donors. The PCR employed 60 Vbeta primers together with 13 Jbeta primers. Assay used: immunoSEQ multiplex PCR; TCRdb lists only in-frame clones, some missing. The sample carries about 130,000 clones, 70% to 75% recorded once. V lost 6 bases and J lost 1, with 17 bases in between. CDR1 SGHNT and CDR2 YYREEE come from the germline V gene (reference sequence). The length of the CDR3 is 16 residues. The chain couples TRBV5-4 to TRBJ2-1; D possibly corresponds to TRBD1 (6 bases). Material for sequencing was PBMCs. The receptor's source is a woman between 40 and 55 years old in good health and CMV-seropositive. The CDR3 coding sequence is TGTGCCAGCAACCCAGGGGAGACTATTTCCTACAATGAGCAGTTCTTC. Amino acids: CASNPGETISYNEQFF.